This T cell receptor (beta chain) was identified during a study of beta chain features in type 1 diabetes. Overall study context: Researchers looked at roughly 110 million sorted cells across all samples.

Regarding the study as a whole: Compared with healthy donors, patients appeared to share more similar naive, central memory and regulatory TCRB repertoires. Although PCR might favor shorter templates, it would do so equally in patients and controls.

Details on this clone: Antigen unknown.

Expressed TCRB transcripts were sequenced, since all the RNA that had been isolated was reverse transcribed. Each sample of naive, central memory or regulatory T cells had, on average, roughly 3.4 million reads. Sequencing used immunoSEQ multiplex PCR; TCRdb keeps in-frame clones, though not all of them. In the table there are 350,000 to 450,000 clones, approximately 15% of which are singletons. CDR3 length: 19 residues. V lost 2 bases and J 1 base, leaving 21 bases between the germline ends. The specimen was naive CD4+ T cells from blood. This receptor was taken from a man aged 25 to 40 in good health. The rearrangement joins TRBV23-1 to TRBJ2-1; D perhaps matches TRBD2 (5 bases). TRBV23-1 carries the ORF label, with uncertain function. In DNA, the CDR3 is TGCGCCAGCAGTCAACCTCCGGCGGGTCGACTTAATTCCTACAATGAGCAGTTCTTC. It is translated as CASSQPPAGRLNSYNEQFF.